What follows are 16 T cell receptor beta chains derived from one specimen sequenced in a study of blood T cell repertoires in COVID-19. TCRdb's table, derived via immunoSEQ multiplex PCR, lists solely in-frame clones and lacks some. This sample has about 260,000 clones; approximately 86% occur once, and the top ten carry roughly 1.8%. The sequenced sample was peripheral blood. These receptors were taken from a young man with active or convalescent COVID-19.

V usage is TRBV3-1 (or the pseudogene TRBV3-2) and J usage is TRBJ1-2, with D unclear. V lost 6 bases, J lost 7 bases, and 18 bases lay in between. The CDR3 covers 14 residues. Germline lookup yields CDR1 LGHDT and CDR2 YNNKEL (reference sequence). The CDR3 bases are TGTGCCAGCAGATTTAACGAAGCGGGTAGTGGCTACACCTTC. Translating it yields CASRFNEAGSGYTF.

The chain couples TRBV9 to TRBJ1-5; 7 positions agree with TRBD1. With 3 bases clipped from V and 7 bases from J, the junction kept 4 bases outside the gene matches. In germline, CDR1 is SGDLS, CDR2 YYNGEE. This CDR3 region has 13 residues. CDR3 coding DNA: TGTGCCAGCAGCGGGGACAGTGAGCAGCCCCAGCATTTT. Its translation is CASSGDSEQPQHF.

This sequence joins TRBV11-2 and TRBJ1-1; 7 positions agree with TRBD1. Germline V gene sequence: CDR1 SGHAT, CDR2 FQNNGV. With V trimmed by 0 bases and J by 2 bases, 3 bases remained unmatched. This CDR3 comprises 15 residues. The CDR3 loop reads CASSLERGPNTEAFF. The CDR3 nucleotides read TGTGCCAGCAGCTTAGAGAGGGGGCCAAACACTGAAGCTTTCTTT.

This clone was recorded once. The chain links TRBV6-5 to TRBJ2-7, with D perhaps matching TRBD1 (6 bases). The V end lost 6 bases, the J end lost 0 bases, and 6 bases lay between the germline ends. CDR1 and CDR2 (germline): MNHEY, SVGAGI. This CDR3 has 12 amino acids. The CDR3 loop is CASRDSSYEQYF. The CDR3 DNA reads TGTGCCAGCAGGGACAGCTCCTACGAGCAGTACTTC.

The chain uses TRBV19 and TRBJ1-1; 8 bases line up with TRBD1. The CDR3 consists of 15 residues. The V gene's germline CDR1 is LNHDA and CDR2 SQIVND (reference sequence). V trimming: 11 bases; J trimming: 0 bases; junction bases outside the gene matches: 11. The CDR3 here is CASRGQAIMNTEAFF. The CDR3 bases are TGTGCCTCGAGGGGACAGGCGATAATGAACACTGAAGCTTTCTTT.

This rearrangement joins TRBV18 to TRBJ1-1; D is undetermined. V was pared by 3 bases and J by 3 bases, with 11 bases between. The V gene's germline CDR1 is KGHSH and CDR2 LQKENI. This CDR3 has 14 residues. In nucleotides, the CDR3 is TGTGCCAGCTCACCGAAGCAGGATTACACTGAAGCTTTCTTT. Its translation is CASSPKQDYTEAFF.

The rearrangement joins TRBV14 to TRBJ2-1; TRBD2 is a possible D gene (5 bases). The V and J ends lost 6 bases and 7 bases respectively, with 13 bases between them. CDR3 length: 13 amino acids. CDR1 is SGHDN and CDR2 is FVKESK in the germline V gene. CDR3 sequence: CASSYYTGNEQFF. In DNA, the CDR3 is TGTGCCAGCAGTTACTACACGGGGAATGAGCAGTTCTTC.

This chain connects TRBV25-1 to TRBJ2-2; 7 nucleotides match TRBD1. Germline values: CDR1 MGHDK, CDR2 SYGVNS. CDR3 length equals 14 residues. Unmatched junction bases numbered 3, after V lost 5 bases and J lost 3 bases. CDR3 loop: CASSPTGYTGELFF. CDR3 sequence (DNA): TGTGCCAGCAGTCCGACAGGGTACACCGGGGAGCTGTTTTTT.

The chain employs TRBV10-3 and TRBJ1-1; TRBD1 is a possible D gene (5 bases). This CDR3 is 15 amino acids long. Trimming left V 0 bases short and J 4 bases short, with 12 bases between. Germline CDR1 reads ENHRY; CDR2 reads SYGVKD. The CDR3 coding sequence is TGTGCCATCAGTGAGTCCGGGGGAAGCAGCACTGAAGCTTTCTTT. This gives the protein CAISESGGSSTEAFF.

The CDR3 loop is CASSLPRTAGYGYTF. For the CDR3, the DNA is TGTGCCAGCAGTTTACCGAGGACGGCGGGGTATGGCTACACCTTC. The gene calls are TRBV27 and TRBJ1-2; D gene unclear. The CDR3 covers 15 residues. CDR1 and CDR2 (germline): MNHEY, SMNVEV (reference sequence). Trimming removed 2 bases at V and 5 bases at J, with 15 bases between.

The rearrangement joins TRBV7-9 to TRBJ2-6, with 8 bases fitting TRBD1. Germline V gene lookup returns CDR1 SEHNR and CDR2 FQNEAQ (reference sequence). CDR3 size: 16 residues. V was pared by 7 bases and J by 2 bases, with 7 bases of the junction left unmatched. The CDR3 region is CASTGQGGAGANVLTF. Here the CDR3 DNA reads TGTGCCAGCACCGGACAGGGTGGTGCTGGGGCCAACGTCCTGACTTTC.

The CDR3 coding sequence is TGTGCCAGCAGCTCCCCCGGCGGGGCGGGATCACCCCTCCACTTT. This translates into CASSSPGGAGSPLHF. The chain is built from TRBV11-2 and TRBJ1-6; TRBD1 might be the D (5 bases). The CDR3 runs 15 residues. V was cut by 4 bases and J by 10 bases, with 17 bases left in between. Germline assignment: CDR1 SGHAT and CDR2 FQNNGV.

This clone has a handful of counts. The V call is TRBV7-9, the J call TRBJ2-2; 11 bases line up with TRBD2. CDR1 SEHNR and CDR2 FQNEAQ come from the germline V gene (reference sequence). V gave up 1 base and J gave up 7 bases; unmatched junction bases: 5. The CDR3 extends over 16 amino acids. For the CDR3, the DNA is TGTGCCAGCAGCTTAGGGGGACTAGCGGATATCGGGGAGCTGTTTTTT. The encoded protein is CASSLGGLADIGELFF. Full variable domain (missing parts from reference TRBV7-9 and TRBJ2-2): DTGVSQNPRHKITKRGQNVTFRCDPISEHNRLYWYRQTLGQGPEFLTYFQNEAQLEKSRLLSDRFSAERPKGSFSTLEIQRTEQGDSAMYLCASSLGGLADIGELFFGEGSRLTVL.

V usage is TRBV28 and J usage is TRBJ1-1; TRBD1 matches at 8 bases. Germline CDR1 is MDHEN and CDR2 is SYDVKM. The junction had 3 bases not matched to a gene; V was cut back by 10 bases and J by 2 bases. The CDR3 totals 12 residues. The CDR3 DNA sequence: TGTGCCATACAGGGGGGCAACACTGAAGCTTTCTTT. Residues: CAIQGGNTEAFF.

The chain has TRBV7-8 and TRBJ1-3; D gene ambiguous. Germline CDR1 SGHVS, CDR2 FQNEAQ. V lost 1 base and J lost 0, with 10 bases in between. This CDR3 has 16 amino acids. The CDR3: CASSLEIPSSGNTIYF. CDR3 coding DNA: TGTGCCAGCAGCTTAGAGATTCCGAGCTCTGGAAACACCATATATTTT.

V usage is TRBV30 and J usage is TRBJ1-2; 8 bases match TRBD1. This CDR3 comprises 15 residues. V was clipped by 0 bases and J by 7 bases; unmatched bases: 10. Germline-derived CDR1 and CDR2 are GTSNPN and SVGIG (reference sequence). The CDR3 region has the DNA TGTGCCTGGAGTGTAAATGGCAGGGGGCCTGGTGGCTACACCTTC. Translating gives CAWSVNGRGPGGYTF.